Below are 12 T cell receptor beta chains sequenced from a single sample in a study of graft-versus-host responses after intestinal transplantation. Here immunoSEQ multiplex PCR was the method, and the copy in TCRdb shows in-frame clones only, minus some. The table shows about 89,000 clones, with about nine tenths occurring only once. Antigen specificity for these receptors is unknown. Material: unstimulated CD4+ T cells sorted from spleen or lymph node cells, obtained before intestinal transplant. These receptor sequences come from a human donor who received an intestinal transplant.

This sequence joins TRBV6-1 and TRBJ2-2; D gene ambiguous. Trimming took 0 bases from V and 6 from J, leaving 14 bases between them. The CDR3 spans 16 residues. Germline V gene sequence: CDR1 MNHNS, CDR2 SASEGT. CDR3 region: CASSEALRSAAGELFF. CDR3 DNA sequence: TGTGCCAGCAGTGAAGCGCTGCGGTCGGCTGCCGGGGAGCTGTTTTTT.

This chain joins TRBV27 and TRBJ1-1, with D possibly TRBD1 on 5 matching bases. From germline, CDR1 is MNHEY and CDR2 SMNVEV (reference sequence). Trimming took 6 bases from V and 2 from J, leaving 16 bases between them. The CDR3 consists of 15 residues. DNA of the CDR3: TGTGCCAGCAGGTCTGTGCAGGGAGGTAACACTGAAGCTTTCTTT. Translation gives CASRSVQGGNTEAFF.

The V call is TRBV7-2, the J call TRBJ2-7; 11 bases agree with TRBD1. The CDR3 extends over 18 amino acids. The J segment lost 1 base and the V segment lost 2 bases, leaving 10 bases of the junction unmatched. Per the germline V gene, CDR1 is SGHTA and CDR2 is FQGNSA. CDR3 region: CASSLTLAGTGGSYEQYF. In nucleotides, the CDR3 is TGTGCCAGCAGCTTAACACTAGCCGGGACAGGGGGTTCCTACGAGCAGTACTTC.

This clone was seen only once. The gene calls are TRBV19 and TRBJ1-3; D is ambiguous. The ends were cut back, 5 bases at V and 2 bases at J, with 10 bases in the middle. This CDR3 is 14 amino acids long. CDR1 and CDR2 (germline): LNHDA, SQIVND (reference sequence). The CDR3, as DNA: TGTGCCAGTAGTTCGTCGGGTGCTGGAAACACCATATATTTT. This encodes CASSSSGAGNTIYF.

V and J are TRBV5-1 and TRBJ2-7; 8 bases fit TRBD1. This CDR3 is built from 19 residues. Trimming removed 0 bases from V and 3 bases from J; junction bases left unmatched: 17. Per germline, CDR1 SGHRS and CDR2 YFSETQ. The CDR3 DNA reads as TGCGCCAGCAGCTTGGCCGGCGGGACAGGCGCCAACAGGCACTACGAGCAGTACTTC. Translated, it gives CASSLAGGTGANRHYEQYF. The variable domain in full, completed from reference TRBV5-1 and TRBJ2-7, reads KAGVTQTPRYLIKTRGQQVTLSCSPISGHRSVSWYQQTPGQGLQFLFEYFSETQRNKGNFPGRFSGRQFSNSRSEMNVSTLELGDSALYLCASSLAGGTGANRHYEQYFGPGTRLTVT.

The chain employs TRBV13 and TRBJ2-1; tentative D call: TRBD2 (5 bases). Germline V lookup: CDR1 PRHDT, CDR2 FYEKMQ (reference sequence). V shed 7 bases and J shed 7 bases, with 17 bases lying between them. The CDR3 covers 14 residues. In DNA form, the CDR3 reads TGTGCCAGCACCTCGGTAGCGTGGTTAAATGAGCAGTTCTTC. Its translation is CASTSVAWLNEQFF.

The V and J genes are TRBV19 and TRBJ2-3, with a possible D match to TRBD1 (5 bases). The V end was cut by 5 bases, the J end by 5 bases, with 20 bases between. The CDR3 runs 16 residues. The germline V gene encodes CDR1 LNHDA and CDR2 SQIVND (reference sequence). The CDR3 spells CASSGRRGLLGDTQYF. CDR3 DNA: TGTGCCAGTAGTGGACGAAGGGGTTTATTGGGAGATACGCAGTATTTT.

This clone was seen more than once but under ten times. The rearrangement links TRBV19 to TRBJ1-5; 8 bases are shared with TRBD1. This CDR3 contains 15 residues. Trimming cost V 8 bases and J 5 bases; bases outside gene matches: 11. Looked up from germline, CDR1 is LNHDA and CDR2 is SQIVND (reference sequence). CDR3 DNA: TGTGCCAGTGCCGCCGGCAGGGGGCTGGATCAGCCCCAGCATTTT. Protein product: CASAAGRGLDQPQHF.

The chain couples TRBV10-3 to TRBJ2-1, with TRBD2 matching 7 bases. V gave up 11 bases and J gave up 4 bases; unmatched junction bases: 11. This CDR3 region has 14 residues. Germline CDR1 is ENHRY and CDR2 is SYGVKD. This CDR3 reads CAAREGGVYNEQFF. The CDR3 DNA sequence: TGTGCCGCGAGGGAGGGCGGAGTTTACAATGAGCAGTTCTTC.

CDR3 region: CASSETSGNQPQHF. The CDR3 DNA is TGTGCCAGCAGTGAAACTTCGGGGAATCAGCCCCAGCATTTT. This chain connects TRBV2 to TRBJ1-5, with D uncertain. The CDR3 sequence is 14 residues long. The V end was cut by 2 bases, the J end by 4 bases, with 9 bases between. Germline CDR1 and CDR2: SNHLY and FYNNEI.

This clone showed up just a few times. The J gene is TRBJ2-7, the V gene TRBV30; D gene unclear. Germline assignment: CDR1 GTSNPN and CDR2 SVGIG (reference sequence). The CDR3 consists of 11 residues. Trimming left V 2 bases short and J 5 bases short, with 7 bases between. Here the CDR3 reads CAWSRLDEQYF. CDR3 in DNA: TGTGCCTGGAGTAGACTGGACGAGCAGTACTTC.

This clone was observed a single time. The chain is built from TRBV7-8 and TRBJ2-2; 9 bases line up with TRBD2. CDR1 and CDR2 (germline): SGHVS, FQNEAQ. The trim removed 5 bases at V and 4 bases at J, leaving 8 bases unmatched. CDR3 length equals 16 residues. CDR3 in DNA: TGTGCCAGCAGCCCGTCCGGCGGGGGGGTCACCGGGGAGCTGTTTTTT. Protein product: CASSPSGGGVTGELFF.